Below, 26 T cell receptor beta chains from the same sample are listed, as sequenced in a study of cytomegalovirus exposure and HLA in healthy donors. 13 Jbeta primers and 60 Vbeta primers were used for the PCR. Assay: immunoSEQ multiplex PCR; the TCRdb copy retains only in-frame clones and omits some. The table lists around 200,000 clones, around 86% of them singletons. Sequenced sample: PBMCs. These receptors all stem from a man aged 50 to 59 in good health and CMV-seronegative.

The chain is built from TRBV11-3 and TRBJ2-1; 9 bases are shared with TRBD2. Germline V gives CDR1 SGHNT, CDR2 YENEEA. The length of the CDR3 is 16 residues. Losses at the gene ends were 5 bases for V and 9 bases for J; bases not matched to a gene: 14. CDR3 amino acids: CASSPGRLAVGGEQFF. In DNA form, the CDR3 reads TGTGCCAGCAGCCCCGGGCGACTAGCGGTAGGGGGTGAGCAGTTCTTC.

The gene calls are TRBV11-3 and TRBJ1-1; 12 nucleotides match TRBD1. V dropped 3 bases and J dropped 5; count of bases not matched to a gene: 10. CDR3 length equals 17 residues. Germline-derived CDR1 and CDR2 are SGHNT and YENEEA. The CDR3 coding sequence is TGTGCCAGCAGCTTTTCCGGGACAGGGGGCGCGGGGACTGAAGCTTTCTTT. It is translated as CASSFSGTGGAGTEAFF.

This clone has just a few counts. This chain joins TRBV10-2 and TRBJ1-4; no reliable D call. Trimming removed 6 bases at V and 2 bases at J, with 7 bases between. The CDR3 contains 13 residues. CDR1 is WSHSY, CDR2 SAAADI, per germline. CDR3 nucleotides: TGCGCCAGCAGGTCCCAGACTAATGAAAAACTGTTTTTT. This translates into CASRSQTNEKLFF.

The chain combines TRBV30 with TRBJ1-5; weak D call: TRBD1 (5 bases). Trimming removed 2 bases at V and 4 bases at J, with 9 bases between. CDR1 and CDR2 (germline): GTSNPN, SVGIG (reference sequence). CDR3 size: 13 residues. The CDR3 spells CAWSLQENQPQHF. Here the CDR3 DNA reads TGTGCCTGGAGTCTACAGGAAAATCAGCCCCAGCATTTT.

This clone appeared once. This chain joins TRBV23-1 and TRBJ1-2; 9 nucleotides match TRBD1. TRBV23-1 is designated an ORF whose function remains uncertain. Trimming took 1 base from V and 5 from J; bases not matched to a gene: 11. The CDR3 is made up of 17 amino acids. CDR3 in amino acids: CASSQLNWTGEPYGYTF. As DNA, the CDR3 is TGCGCCAGCAGTCAATTGAACTGGACAGGGGAACCATATGGCTACACCTTC.

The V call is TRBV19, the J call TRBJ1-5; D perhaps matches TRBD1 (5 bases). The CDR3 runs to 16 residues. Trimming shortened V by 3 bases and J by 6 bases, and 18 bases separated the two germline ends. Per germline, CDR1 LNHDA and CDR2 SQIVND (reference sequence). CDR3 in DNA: TGTGCCAGTAGTATGTATTTGGCAGGGTATGGTCAGCCCCAGCATTTT. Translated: CASSMYLAGYGQPQHF. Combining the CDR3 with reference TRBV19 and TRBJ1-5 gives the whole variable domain DGGITQSPKYLFRKEGQNVTLSCEQNLNHDAMYWYRQDPGQGLRLIYYSQIVNDFQKGDIAEGYSVSREKKESFPLTVTSAQKNPTAFYLCASSMYLAGYGQPQHFGDGTRLSIL.

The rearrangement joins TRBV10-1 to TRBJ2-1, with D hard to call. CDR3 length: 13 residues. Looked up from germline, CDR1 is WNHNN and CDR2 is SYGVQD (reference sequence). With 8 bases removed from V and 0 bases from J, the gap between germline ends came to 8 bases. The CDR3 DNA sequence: TGCGCCAGCCTCCTAAGCTCCTACAATGAGCAGTTCTTC. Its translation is CASLLSSYNEQFF.

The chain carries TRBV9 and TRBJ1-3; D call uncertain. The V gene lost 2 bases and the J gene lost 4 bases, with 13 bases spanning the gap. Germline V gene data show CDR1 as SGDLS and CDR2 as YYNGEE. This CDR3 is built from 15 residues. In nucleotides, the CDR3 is TGTGCCAGCAGCGTTGGGGTTAGGGAGGGAAACACCATATATTTT. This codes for CASSVGVREGNTIYF.

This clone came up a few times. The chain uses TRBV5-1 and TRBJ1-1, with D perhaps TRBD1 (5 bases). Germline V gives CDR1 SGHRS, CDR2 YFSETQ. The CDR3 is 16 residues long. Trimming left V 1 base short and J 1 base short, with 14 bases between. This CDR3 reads CASSLSWGDGNTEAFF. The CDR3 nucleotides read TGCGCCAGCAGCTTGTCATGGGGGGACGGGAACACTGAAGCTTTCTTT. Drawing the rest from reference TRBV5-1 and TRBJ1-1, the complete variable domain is KAGVTQTPRYLIKTRGQQVTLSCSPISGHRSVSWYQQTPGQGLQFLFEYFSETQRNKGNFPGRFSGRQFSNSRSEMNVSTLELGDSALYLCASSLSWGDGNTEAFFGQGTRLTVV.

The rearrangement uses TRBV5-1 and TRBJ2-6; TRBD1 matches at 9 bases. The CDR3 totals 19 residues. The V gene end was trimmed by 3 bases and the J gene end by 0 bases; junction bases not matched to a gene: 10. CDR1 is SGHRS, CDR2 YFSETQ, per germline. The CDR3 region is CASSSNVQGAGSGANVLTF. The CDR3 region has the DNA TGCGCCAGCAGCTCGAATGTACAGGGGGCCGGCTCTGGGGCCAACGTCCTGACTTTC.

CDR3: CASQRQGSSYEQYF. The CDR3 nucleotides are TGTGCCAGCCAGAGACAGGGATCTTCCTACGAGCAGTACTTC. V gene TRBV2 combines with J gene TRBJ2-5; 7 positions agree with TRBD1. The J call could be wrong; TRBJ2-7 is a better fit for the DNA end. The germline V gene encodes CDR1 SNHLY and CDR2 FYNNEI. The length of the CDR3 is 14 residues.

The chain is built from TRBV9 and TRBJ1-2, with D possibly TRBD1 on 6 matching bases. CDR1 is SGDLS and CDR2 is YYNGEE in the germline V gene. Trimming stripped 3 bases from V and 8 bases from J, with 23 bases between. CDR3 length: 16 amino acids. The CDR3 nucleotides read TGTGCCAGCAGCGGAATTCAGGACAGAATTTCACAGGGCTACACCTTC. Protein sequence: CASSGIQDRISQGYTF. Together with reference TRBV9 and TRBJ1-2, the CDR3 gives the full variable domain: DSGVTQTPKHLITATGQRVTLRCSPRSGDLSVYWYQQSLDQGLQFLIQYYNGEERAKGNILERFSAQQFPDLHSELNLSSLELGDSALYFCASSGIQDRISQGYTFGSGTRLTVV.

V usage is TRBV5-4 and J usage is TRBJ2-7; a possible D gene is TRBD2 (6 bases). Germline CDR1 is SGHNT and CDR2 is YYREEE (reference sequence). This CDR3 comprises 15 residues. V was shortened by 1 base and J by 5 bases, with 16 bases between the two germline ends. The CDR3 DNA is TGTGCCAGCAGCTTGATCCAGCCTGGGAGGCACGAGCAGTACTTC. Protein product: CASSLIQPGRHEQYF.

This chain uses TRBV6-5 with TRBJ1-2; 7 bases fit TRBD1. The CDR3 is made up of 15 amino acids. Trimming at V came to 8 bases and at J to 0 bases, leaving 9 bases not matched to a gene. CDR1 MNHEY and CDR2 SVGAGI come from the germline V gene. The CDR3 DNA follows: TGTGCCAGCCACGAAGGAGGGGGCCCTAACTATGGCTACACCTTC. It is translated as CASHEGGGPNYGYTF.

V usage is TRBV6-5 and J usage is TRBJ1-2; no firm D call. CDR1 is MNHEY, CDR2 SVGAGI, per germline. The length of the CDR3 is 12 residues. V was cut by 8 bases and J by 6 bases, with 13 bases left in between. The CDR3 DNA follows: TGTGCCAGCGGTGGGAGTCTGGATGGCTACACCTTC. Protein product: CASGGSLDGYTF.

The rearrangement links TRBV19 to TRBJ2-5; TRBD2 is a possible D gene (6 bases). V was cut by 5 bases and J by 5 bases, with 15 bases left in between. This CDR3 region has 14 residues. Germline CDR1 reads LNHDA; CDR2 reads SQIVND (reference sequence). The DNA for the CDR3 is TGTGCCAGTAGTCCAGGGACTCAGGGCGAGACCCAGTACTTC. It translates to CASSPGTQGETQYF.

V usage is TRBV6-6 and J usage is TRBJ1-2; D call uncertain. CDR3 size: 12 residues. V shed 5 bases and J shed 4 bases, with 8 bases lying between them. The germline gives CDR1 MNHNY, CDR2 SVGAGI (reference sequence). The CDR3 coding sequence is TGTGCCAGCAGTGGCTTTGGCTATGGCTACACCTTC. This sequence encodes CASSGFGYGYTF.

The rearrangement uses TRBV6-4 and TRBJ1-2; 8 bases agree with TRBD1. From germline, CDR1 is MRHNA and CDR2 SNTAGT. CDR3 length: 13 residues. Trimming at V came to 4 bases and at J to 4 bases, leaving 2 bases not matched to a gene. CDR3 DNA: TGTGCCAGCAGTGCCACAGGGGGCTATGGCTACACCTTC. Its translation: CASSATGGYGYTF.

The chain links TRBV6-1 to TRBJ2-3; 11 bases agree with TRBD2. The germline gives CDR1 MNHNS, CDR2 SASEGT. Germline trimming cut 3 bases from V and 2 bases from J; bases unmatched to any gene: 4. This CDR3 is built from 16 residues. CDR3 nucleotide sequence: TGTGCCAGCAGTGACCTAGCGGGAGGCAACACAGATACGCAGTATTTT. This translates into CASSDLAGGNTDTQYF.

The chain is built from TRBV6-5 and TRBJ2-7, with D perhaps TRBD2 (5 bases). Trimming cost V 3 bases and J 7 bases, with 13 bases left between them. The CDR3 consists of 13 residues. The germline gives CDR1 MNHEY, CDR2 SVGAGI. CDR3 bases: TGTGCCAGCAGTTATTATAGAGGAGGTGAGCAGTACTTC. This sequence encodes CASSYYRGGEQYF.

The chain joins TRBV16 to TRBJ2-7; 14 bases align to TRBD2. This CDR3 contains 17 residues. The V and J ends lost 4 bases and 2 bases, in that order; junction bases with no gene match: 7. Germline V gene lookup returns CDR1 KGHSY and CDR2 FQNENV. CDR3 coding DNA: TGTGCCAGCAGCCGCGGACTAGCGGGGGGCCCTACCTACGAGCAGTACTTC. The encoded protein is CASSRGLAGGPTYEQYF.

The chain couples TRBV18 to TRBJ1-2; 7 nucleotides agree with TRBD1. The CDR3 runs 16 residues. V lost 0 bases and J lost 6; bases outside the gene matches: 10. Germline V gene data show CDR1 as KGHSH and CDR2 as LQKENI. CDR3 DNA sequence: TGTGCCAGCTCACCACCGAATGAGGGGGCGCCGGATGGCTACACCTTC. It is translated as CASSPPNEGAPDGYTF.

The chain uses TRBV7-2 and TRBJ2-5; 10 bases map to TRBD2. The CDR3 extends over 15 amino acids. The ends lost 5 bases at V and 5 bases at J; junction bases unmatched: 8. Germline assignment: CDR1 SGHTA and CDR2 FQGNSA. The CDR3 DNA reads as TGTGCCAGCAGCCGCTCAACGGGACTAGCGGAGACCCAGTACTTC. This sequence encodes CASSRSTGLAETQYF.

The chain's CDR3 is CASSLSSGPTDTQYF. CDR3 DNA: TGTGCCAGCAGCTTGTCTAGCGGACCCACAGATACGCAGTATTTT. This rearrangement joins TRBV5-4 to TRBJ2-3; 7 bases agree with TRBD2. The junction had 4 bases not matched to a gene; V was cut back by 1 base and J by 2 bases. Germline V gene data show CDR1 as SGHNT and CDR2 as YYREEE (reference sequence). The CDR3 is made up of 15 amino acids.

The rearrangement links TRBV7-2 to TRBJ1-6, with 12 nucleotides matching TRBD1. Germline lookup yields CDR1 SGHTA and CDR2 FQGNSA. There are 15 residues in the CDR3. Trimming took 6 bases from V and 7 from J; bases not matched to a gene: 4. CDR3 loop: CASRPGTGGNSPLHF. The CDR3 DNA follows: TGTGCCAGCAGACCCGGGACAGGGGGCAATTCACCCCTCCACTTT.

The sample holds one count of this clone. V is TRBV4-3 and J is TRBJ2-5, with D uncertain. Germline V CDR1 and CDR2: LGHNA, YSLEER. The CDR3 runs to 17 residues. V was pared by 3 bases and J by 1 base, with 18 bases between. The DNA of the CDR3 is TGCGCCAGCAGCCACCTCTCCTACAACTACGCCCAAGAGACCCAGTACTTC. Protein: CASSHLSYNYAQETQYF.